The rows below give T cell receptor beta chains drawn from one sample of a study of CD8 T cells in ankylosing spondylitis. TCRdb fed the 5' RACE reads into MiXCR, producing one record per CDR3 protein. The top ten hold 4.5% to 6% of the sample, which has 150,000 to 200,000 distinct CDR3 sequences, roughly 34% seen once. The sample consisted of synovial fluid, either unsorted or a sorted T cell fraction (not recorded which). The origin of the receptors is a male donor with ankylosing spondylitis. Each CDR3 is given with its conserved first and last residue. The D gene is left open where the match is weak. Size is omitted from some rows. Given values are once, few, many or a class for expanded clones.

size	V	D	J	DNA	CDR3
.	TRBV6-5	.	TRBJ2-3	TGTGCCAGCAGTTACTGGGAAAGCACAGATACGCAGTATTTT	CASSYWESTDTQYF
.	TRBV28	.	TRBJ2-5	TGTGCCAGCAGCCAGGGGGGAGAGACCCAGTACTTC	CASSQGGETQYF
.	TRBV4-3	TRBD1	TRBJ1-5	TGCGCCAGCAGCCATGGACAGGGCAATCAGCCCCAGCATTTT	CASSHGQGNQPQHF
.	TRBV25-1	.	TRBJ1-1	TGTGCCGCGGCCGAGGGAACTGAAGCTTTCTTT	CAAAEGTEAFF
.	TRBV6-1	TRBD2	TRBJ2-7	TGTGCCAGCAGTAGCCAGCGGGGGGCCTCCTACGAGCAGTACTTC	CASSSQRGASYEQYF
few	TRBV6-2/TRBV6-3	.	TRBJ2-5	TGTGCCAGCAGTCTTTCCCGCGGCATAAGGGGGGAGACCCAGTACTTC	CASSLSRGIRGETQYF
.	TRBV12-3/TRBV12-4	TRBD2	TRBJ2-3	TGTGCCAGCACCCAACGCCTGAGGACTAGCGGGAAGGGGGATACGCAGTATTTT	CASTQRLRTSGKGDTQYF
.	TRBV12-3/TRBV12-4	.	TRBJ1-3	TGTGCCAGCAGTCACGGGGCTCATGGAAACACCATATATTTT	CASSHGAHGNTIYF
.	TRBV7-2	.	TRBJ2-7	TGTGCCAGCAGCTTAGACCGGCAAGTCACCTACGAGCAGTACTTC	CASSLDRQVTYEQYF
.	TRBV29-1	.	TRBJ2-1	TGCAGCGTTGTTATCTCGGATGCCGAGCAGTTCTTC	CSVVISDAEQFF
.	TRBV11-2	.	TRBJ1-1	TGTGCCAGCAGCCCCGTAGTGAGGGAAGCTTTCTTT	CASSPVVREAFF
few	TRBV12-3/TRBV12-4	.	TRBJ2-5	TGTGCCAGCAGTTTAGGAGGGGGGGCAGGGTTGCAAGAGACCCAGTACTTC	CASSLGGGAGLQETQYF
many	TRBV11-2	.	TRBJ2-7	TGTGCCAGCAGCTTCCGAAGTACTTCAGGGGTGGTAGCAATCTACGAGCAGTACTTC	CASSFRSTSGVVAIYEQYF
.	TRBV27	TRBD2	TRBJ2-3	TGTGCCAGCACCCAGACTAGCTCAGATACGCAGTATTTT	CASTQTSSDTQYF
many	TRBV5-6	.	TRBJ2-7	TGTGCCAGCAGCTTGGCTGGGGCTCTCTACGAGCAGTACTTC	CASSLAGALYEQYF
.	TRBV10-3	.	TRBJ1-1	TGTGCCATCAGTGAGGGGGGGACTGAAGCTTTCTTT	CAISEGGTEAFF
few	TRBV30	.	TRBJ2-6	TGTGCCTTAAACTCTGGGGCCAACGTCCTGACTTTC	CALNSGANVLTF
.	TRBV25-1	.	TRBJ1-1	TGTGCCAGCAGGGGGGGGTTGGTTGAAGCTTTCTTT	CASRGGLVEAFF
few	TRBV19	TRBD1	TRBJ1-5	TGTGCCAGTAGTAGCCGGGACAGTTACCAGCCCCAGCATTTT	CASSSRDSYQPQHF
.	TRBV6-1	TRBD1	TRBJ2-7	TGTGCCAGCAGAAGGGACAGGGTTCCCTACGAGCAGTACTTC	CASRRDRVPYEQYF
.	TRBV3-1	.	TRBJ2-1	TGTGCCAGCAGCCCCTCCGCGGGGCGCCCGCTTGGCTACAATGAGCAGTTCTTC	CASSPSAGRPLGYNEQFF
.	TRBV7-3	.	TRBJ2-3	TGTGCCAGCAGCTTAGGCGGACCAAAGTATTTT	CASSLGGPKYF
.	TRBV7-3	TRBD2	TRBJ2-1	TGTGCCAGCAGTCAGATGGCGCGGCAGCGGGGGGGCTCTAATGAGCAGTTCTTC	CASSQMARQRGGSNEQFF
.	TRBV3-1	TRBD2	TRBJ2-1	TGTGCCAGCAGCGCGACGGGAGGGAGCTCCTACAATGAGCAGTTCTTC	CASSATGGSSYNEQFF
few	TRBV4-3	TRBD1	TRBJ2-7	TGCGCCAGCAGCCAGTACGACAGGGAGAGCGAGCAGTACTTC	CASSQYDRESEQYF
many	TRBV20-1	TRBD2	TRBJ2-7	TGCAGTGCTAGAGATCTCTTGGAGCCTAGCGGGAGGTTCTACGAGCAGTACTTC	CSARDLLEPSGRFYEQYF
.	TRBV5-1	.	TRBJ2-7	TGCGCCAGCAGCCTACTGGGACCGAACTACGAGCAGTACTTC	CASSLLGPNYEQYF
.	TRBV28	TRBD2	TRBJ2-7	TGTGCCAGCAGCGTAGCGGGAGGACTATCCTACGAGCAGTACTTC	CASSVAGGLSYEQYF
few	TRBV25-1	.	TRBJ2-7	TGTGCCGCCAAAGGAGAGACCTACGAGCAGTACTTC	CAAKGETYEQYF
.	TRBV3-1	.	TRBJ2-7	TGTGCCAGCAGCCCAGGGTCGCGGGAGCAGTACTTC	CASSPGSREQYF
.	TRBV20-1	.	TRBJ2-4	TGCAGTGTCGACCGGGACAAGAACATTCAGTACTTC	CSVDRDKNIQYF
many	TRBV20-1	TRBD1	TRBJ1-6	TGCAGTGCTCGCGCCCGACAGGGGAATTCACCCCTCCACTTT	CSARARQGNSPLHF
few	TRBV20-1	.	TRBJ2-3	TGCAGTGCTAGAGATTCGGGAACCACAGATACGCAGTATTTT	CSARDSGTTDTQYF
many	TRBV7-2	TRBD2	TRBJ2-1	TGTGCCAGCACCTCCCCCGGTAGCGGGAGGGCCGGGAATGAGCAGTTCTTC	CASTSPGSGRAGNEQFF
.	TRBV20-1	TRBD2	TRBJ2-5	TGCAGTGCTAGGACCGGACTAGCGGGAGGCCCTCGGGAGACCCAGTACTTC	CSARTGLAGGPRETQYF
few	TRBV20-1	.	TRBJ1-1	TGCAGTCCCGGGAGGGGGGACGGCACTGAAGCTTTCTTT	CSPGRGDGTEAFF
few	TRBV12-3/TRBV12-4	.	TRBJ1-3	TGTGCCAGCAGACCCGGACATTTACAGAGCTCTGGAAACACCATATATTTT	CASRPGHLQSSGNTIYF
.	TRBV7-9	TRBD1	TRBJ1-2	TGTGCCAGCAGACAGGGGGGAGAGGTCGATGGCTACACCTTC	CASRQGGEVDGYTF
.	TRBV6-2/TRBV6-3	.	TRBJ1-4	TGTGCCAGCAGTTATCGACCCGGGACGACTAATGAAAAACTGTTTTTT	CASSYRPGTTNEKLFF
.	TRBV6-5	TRBD2	TRBJ2-1	TGTGCCAGCAGTTACGCGCGGGGGGCGGTGAGGAATGAGCAGTTCTTC	CASSYARGAVRNEQFF
.	TRBV12-3/TRBV12-4	.	TRBJ1-2	TGTGCCAGCAGCCAGACGACAGCTAACTATGGCTACACCTTC	CASSQTTANYGYTF
.	TRBV6-5	.	TRBJ1-2	TGTGCCAGCAGTTACAATGGGGGCGGCTACACCTTC	CASSYNGGGYTF
once	TRBV30	.	TRBJ1-2	TGTGCCTGGAGCCTGGGGGGCGATGGGTATGGCTACACCTTC	CAWSLGGDGYGYTF
many	TRBV5-1	TRBD1	TRBJ2-7	TGCGCCAGCAGGTTTGGACAGGGGGCATCCTACGAGCAGTACTTC	CASRFGQGASYEQYF
.	TRBV9	.	TRBJ2-3	TGTGCCAGCAGCGTAGGGGATACGCAGTATTTT	CASSVGDTQYF
.	TRBV19	TRBD2	TRBJ2-7	TGTGCCAGTAGAACCGGGACTAGCGGCCGCTACGAGCAGTACTTC	CASRTGTSGRYEQYF
many	TRBV12-3/TRBV12-4	.	TRBJ2-5	TGTGCCAGCAGTCTACAGTCGATTAGCCAAGAGACCCAGTACTTC	CASSLQSISQETQYF
many	TRBV7-2	.	TRBJ1-1	TGTGCCAGCAGCTCAGGGACTGGGAACACTGAAGCTTTCTTT	CASSSGTGNTEAFF
few	TRBV5-5	.	TRBJ1-2	TGTGCCAGCAGCTTGGGTGGAGGGTCGGCCTATGGCTACACCTTC	CASSLGGGSAYGYTF
few	TRBV18	TRBD2	TRBJ2-5	TGTGCCAGCTCACCACCGTATACTAGCGGGAGATCAGAGACCCAGTACTTC	CASSPPYTSGRSETQYF
.	TRBV30	.	TRBJ1-5	TGTGCCTGGAGTGTACGAGACAATCAGCCCCAGCATTTT	CAWSVRDNQPQHF
many	TRBV5-1	.	TRBJ1-3	TGCGCCAGCTCAGGAGGCAGCTCTGGAAACACCATATATTTT	CASSGGSSGNTIYF
.	TRBV28	.	TRBJ2-2	TGTGCCAGCCTGACCTCAGGGGTCGCCGGGGAGCTGTTTTTT	CASLTSGVAGELFF